The 23 T cell receptor beta chains below all came from one sample that was sequenced in a study of synovial regulatory T cells in juvenile arthritis. Libraries were prepared by immunoSEQ multiplex PCR; TCRdb keeps only in-frame clonotypes and omits some of them. The record lists more than 8,000 clones, of which the ten most abundant hold 0.8% to 1%. The specimen sequenced was Treg cells from blood. As for subset: remaining (HLA-DR-negative) circulating blood Treg cells. These receptors originate from a donor aged 2-29 years with juvenile idiopathic arthritis.

This chain uses TRBV19 with TRBJ2-7; with no DNA, the TCRdb D assignment of TRBD2 cannot be verified. Germline values: CDR1 LNHDA, CDR2 SQIVND (reference sequence). The CDR3 totals 13 residues. No DNA was logged. The CDR3: CASSTGLAGEQYF.

The chain recombines TRBV4-3 with TRBJ2-3; TCRdb picks TRBD1, but there is no DNA to check that call. Germline loops: CDR1 LGHNA, CDR2 YSLEER. The CDR3 extends over 15 amino acids. Only the protein sequence is given. The CDR3 spells CASSQGRGSTDTQYF.

The CDR3 protein is CASSRAAPGQFYEQYF. This chain connects TRBV18 to TRBJ2-7; TCRdb outputs TRBD1, but without DNA this stays unchecked. The CDR3 contains 16 residues. No coding sequence is recorded. Germline-derived CDR1 and CDR2 are KGHSH and LQKENI.

This rearrangement joins TRBV6-5 to TRBJ2-7. The CDR3 runs to 15 residues. No DNA is recorded. Germline CDR1 reads MNHEY; CDR2 reads SVGAGI. CDR3 loop: CASSYSPGPSYEQYF.

J is TRBJ1-5 and V is TRBV2. The CDR3 has 15 amino acids. No nucleotide data were recorded. Per germline, CDR1 SNHLY and CDR2 FYNNEI. CDR3 loop: CASRRDLGSNQPQHF.

CDR3 in amino acids: CASRTPQGGNQPQHF. The V gene is TRBV28, the J gene TRBJ1-5; TCRdb picks TRBD1, but there is no DNA to check that call. The germline gives CDR1 MDHEN, CDR2 SYDVKM. The CDR3 has 15 residues. No DNA accompanies this entry. The full variable domain, its missing parts supplied by reference TRBV28 and TRBJ1-5, is DVKVTQSSRYLVKRTGEKVFLECVQDMDHENMFWYRQDPGLGLRLIYFSYDVKMKEKGDIPEGYSVSREKKERFSLILESASTNQTSMYLCASRTPQGGNQPQHFGDGTRLSIL.

Judged by frequency, this clone is medium-sized. This chain uses TRBV28 with TRBJ2-3; TCRdb proposes TRBD2, but this gene call is untestable without DNA. This CDR3 is built from 17 residues. No coding sequence is recorded. Germline CDR1 MDHEN, CDR2 SYDVKM. The chain's CDR3 is CASSLRPEGGDRDTQYF.

The rearrangement joins TRBV5-1 to TRBJ1-1. Germline V gives CDR1 SGHRS, CDR2 YFSETQ. There are 11 residues in the CDR3. Only the protein sequence is given. The CDR3 loop is CASRRGPEAFF.

The chain uses TRBV6-5 and TRBJ1-2. In germline, CDR1 is MNHEY, CDR2 SVGAGI. This CDR3 is 11 amino acids long. No DNA sequence is on record. CDR3 protein: CASKGLRGYTF.

The chain employs TRBV15 and TRBJ1-3; TCRdb's D call of TRBD1 is untestable without DNA. The germline gives CDR1 LNHNV, CDR2 YYDKDF (reference sequence). This CDR3 is built from 13 residues. No DNA sequence was recorded. CDR3 protein: CATSSGLSDTIYF.

This chain links TRBV18 with TRBJ2-7; TCRdb's D call of TRBD2 is untestable without DNA. Germline V gene lookup returns CDR1 KGHSH and CDR2 LQKENI. CDR3 length equals 11 residues. No DNA sequence was recorded. This CDR3 reads CASSPSNEQYF. The complete variable domain, with remaining parts taken from reference TRBV18 and TRBJ2-7, reads NAGVMQNPRHLVRRRGQEARLRCSPMKGHSHVYWYRQLPEEGLKFMVYLQKENIIDESGMPKERFSAEFPKEGPSILRIQQVVRGDSAAYFCASSPSNEQYFGPGTRLTVT.

This chain joins TRBV19 and TRBJ1-1. The CDR3 is 14 amino acids. The DNA is unrecorded. CDR1 is LNHDA and CDR2 is SQIVND in the germline V gene (reference sequence). CDR3: CASTDGVLNTEAFF.

The V call is TRBV28, the J call TRBJ2-5; TCRdb's D call, TRBD2, is unchecked because there is no DNA. There are 14 residues in the CDR3. No DNA accompanies this entry. Germline values: CDR1 MDHEN, CDR2 SYDVKM. The CDR3 sequence is CASSGPSGPQTQYF.

The chain links TRBV10-3 to TRBJ2-1; TCRdb names TRBD2, which stays unverified in the absence of DNA. In germline, CDR1 is ENHRY, CDR2 SYGVKD. CDR3 length: 20 amino acids. The record lacks a DNA sequence. CDR3 in amino acids: CAISGSGAVAGGAGYNEQFF.

The rearrangement uses TRBV19 and TRBJ2-1; TCRdb gives TRBD1 as the D gene, but with no DNA this cannot be confirmed. The CDR3 length is 14 residues. No DNA was logged. The germline V gene has CDR1 LNHDA and CDR2 SQIVND (reference sequence). This chain's CDR3 is CASSQEDRGLVQFF.

This clone counts as medium-sized by frequency. The rearrangement uses TRBV21-1 and TRBJ1-3. TRBV21-1 represents a pseudogene. The CDR3 is made up of 17 amino acids. Only the protein is available. The CDR3 sequence: CASSKEGGPGGGNTIYF.

V is TRBV2 and J is TRBJ2-1. CDR1 and CDR2 (germline): SNHLY, FYNNEI. The CDR3 length is 14 residues. No DNA sequence is on record. CDR3 amino acids: CASSEFSPYNEQFF.

The chain is built from TRBV5-1 and TRBJ2-7; TCRdb's D gene call, TRBD1, goes unchecked for lack of DNA. Looked up from germline, CDR1 is SGHRS and CDR2 is YFSETQ. The CDR3 consists of 15 residues. Only the protein sequence is given. The CDR3 spells CASSPTGPGIYEQYF.

J is TRBJ2-7 and V is TRBV19; TCRdb returns TRBD1, unconfirmable since there is no DNA. The germline V gene encodes CDR1 LNHDA and CDR2 SQIVND (reference sequence). The CDR3 covers 16 residues. A DNA sequence was not provided. CDR3 protein: CASSPSRRGQTYEQYF.

V gene TRBV7-9 combines with J gene TRBJ2-1; TCRdb names TRBD2, which stays unverified in the absence of DNA. This CDR3 has 11 amino acids. Nucleotide data are not available. CDR1 is SEHNR and CDR2 is FQNEAQ in the germline V gene (reference sequence). This chain's CDR3 is CASRRYNEQFF.

This chain connects TRBV10-2 to TRBJ1-4; as DNA is missing, the TRBD1 call by TCRdb cannot be tested. The germline CDR1 and CDR2 sequences are WSHSY and SAAADI. This CDR3 has 14 residues. No DNA is recorded. CDR3 sequence: CASSLQGAGEKLFF.

V usage is TRBV5-4 and J usage is TRBJ2-6. Germline V lookup: CDR1 SGHNT, CDR2 YYREEE (reference sequence). The CDR3 consists of 15 residues. The DNA is unrecorded. The CDR3 sequence is CASRLDPSGANVLTF.

The CDR3 here is CASSFRSQPQHF. The chain uses TRBV28 and TRBJ1-5. From germline, CDR1 is MDHEN and CDR2 SYDVKM. CDR3 size: 12 residues. Nucleotide data are not available.